This T cell receptor beta chain is drawn from a study of Tregs in tolerant kidney transplant recipients. Assay used: immunoSEQ multiplex PCR; TCRdb lists only in-frame clones, some missing. Found here are 84,000 or so clones, 80% to 95% of them singletons; the top ten hold roughly 1.7%. Mixed chimerism was transient after nonmyeloablative marrow transplants from related graft donors. CDR1 and CDR2 from the germline V gene are SGHNT and YYREEE (reference sequence). Trimming left V 5 bases short and J 3 bases short, with 11 bases between. This CDR3 has 13 residues. This clonotype was obtained from a human patient who received a combined kidney and bone marrow transplant. Some T cells may have originated in the graft donor. V gene TRBV5-4 combines with J gene TRBJ2-5; D is unresolved. This specimen consisted of CD4+ T cells from blood (PBMCs), obtained 12 months after the transplant. Here the CDR3 DNA reads TGTGCCAGCAGTTTACCTAGTGAAGAGACCCAGTACTTC. Protein product: CASSLPSEETQYF. Drawing the rest from reference TRBV5-4 and TRBJ2-5, the complete variable domain is ETGVTQSPTHLIKTRGQQVTLRCSSQSGHNTVSWYQQALGQGPQFIFQYYREEENGRGNFPPRFSGLQFPNYSSELNVNALELDDSALYLCASSLPSEETQYFGPGTRLLVL.